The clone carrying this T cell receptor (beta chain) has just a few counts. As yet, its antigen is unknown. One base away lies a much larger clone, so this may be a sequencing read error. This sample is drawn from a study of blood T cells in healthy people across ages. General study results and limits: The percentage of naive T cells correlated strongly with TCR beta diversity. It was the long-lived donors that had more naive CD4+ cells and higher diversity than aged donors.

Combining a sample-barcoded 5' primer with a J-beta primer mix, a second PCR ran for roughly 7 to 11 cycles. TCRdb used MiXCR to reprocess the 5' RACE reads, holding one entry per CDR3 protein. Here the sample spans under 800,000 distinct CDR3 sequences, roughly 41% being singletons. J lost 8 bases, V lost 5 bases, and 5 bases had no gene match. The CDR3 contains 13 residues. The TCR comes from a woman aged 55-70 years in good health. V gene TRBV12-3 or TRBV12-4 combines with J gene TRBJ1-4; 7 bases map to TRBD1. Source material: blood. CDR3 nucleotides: TGTGCCAGCAGTGCAGGGGGGAGAGAAAAACTGTTTTTT. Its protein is CASSAGGREKLFF.